What follows are 32 T cell receptor beta chains derived from one specimen sequenced in a study of regulatory T cells in long-lasting Graves disease. As to time point: persistent/refractory GD, antithyroid drugs over 5 years with positive TRAb. Extracted RNA from PBMCs served as the source of the TCR library. To make TCR beta libraries, researchers used iRepertoire HTBI primers and Arm-PCR of CDR3 regions. TCRdb called the multiplex PCR reads again in MiXCR, with one record for every CDR3 protein. The table shows roughly 470,000 distinct CDR3 sequences, with roughly 20% occurring only once. This material consisted of peripheral blood mononuclear cells (PBMCs), taken when the disease was refractory, from a patient treated with antithyroid drugs. Receptors were obtained from a female donor with Graves disease.

This clonotype was seen a handful of times. The V and J genes are TRBV5-1 and TRBJ1-1, with TRBD1 identical over 10 bases. The CDR3 has 15 residues. In germline, CDR1 is SGHRS, CDR2 YFSETQ. The ends lost 1 base at V and 10 bases at J; junction bases unmatched: 10. The DNA for the CDR3 is TGCGCCAGCAGCTTGCTGGGACAGGGGAGAGGTATAGCTTTCTTT. Translated, it gives CASSLLGQGRGIAFF.

This clonotype was picked up many times. The chain links TRBV6-9 to TRBJ1-2; no reliable D call. The germline V gene has CDR1 MNHGY and CDR2 SVAAGI. The CDR3 is made up of 11 amino acids. Trimming took 4 bases from V and 7 from J, leaving 7 bases between them. In nucleotides, the CDR3 is TGTGCCAGCAGTTCGGACGGTGGCTACACCTTC. The encoded protein is CASSSDGGYTF.

The V call is TRBV29-1, the J call TRBJ1-3; D remains ambiguous. The CDR3 has 12 residues. The ends were cut back, 2 bases at V and 4 bases at J, with 6 bases in the middle. Germline V gene data show CDR1 as SQVTM and CDR2 as ANQGSEA. CDR3 loop: CSVEPPGNTIYF. In DNA form, the CDR3 reads TGCAGCGTTGAACCGCCCGGAAACACCATATATTTT.

This clonotype was counted between two and nine times. The rearrangement uses TRBV19 and TRBJ1-2; no clear D gene. V was cut by 4 bases and J by 5 bases, with 11 bases left in between. In germline, CDR1 is LNHDA, CDR2 SQIVND (reference sequence). This CDR3 region has 13 residues. CDR3 nucleotides: TGTGCCAGTAGTAGGGAACAGAGATATGGCTACACCTTC. Its translation is CASSREQRYGYTF.

The chain is built from TRBV19 and TRBJ2-7; TRBD1 matches 7 bases. The CDR3 extends over 14 amino acids. Germline CDR1 is LNHDA and CDR2 is SQIVND (reference sequence). Trimming at V came to 8 bases and at J to 0 bases, leaving 7 bases not matched to a gene. CDR3 sequence reads: CASAGTASSYEQYF. The CDR3, as DNA: TGTGCCAGTGCCGGGACAGCGAGCTCCTACGAGCAGTACTTC.

This clonotype came up many times. The chain employs TRBV12-3 or TRBV12-4 and TRBJ1-5; 7 bases match TRBD1. V lost 3 bases and J lost 2; bases outside the gene matches: 4. CDR3 length: 15 amino acids. CDR3 in amino acids: CASSLTQGGNQPQHF. The CDR3 DNA reads TGTGCCAGCAGTTTGACGCAGGGGGGCAATCAGCCCCAGCATTTT.

The rearrangement joins TRBV18 to TRBJ2-2; 8 nucleotides match TRBD1. J lost 4 bases, V lost 2 bases, and 9 bases had no gene match. Germline V lookup: CDR1 KGHSH, CDR2 LQKENI. The CDR3 consists of 17 residues. The CDR3 region is CASSPYGTGAGTGELFF. DNA for the CDR3: TGTGCCAGCTCACCATATGGGACAGGAGCGGGCACCGGGGAGCTGTTTTTT.

There are many counts of this clonotype. This chain connects TRBV6-1 to TRBJ2-2, with a possible D match to TRBD2 (5 bases). The CDR3 runs 16 residues. V was cut by 8 bases and J by 0 bases, with 16 bases left in between. Germline CDR1 MNHNS, CDR2 SASEGT. Here the CDR3 DNA reads TGTGCCAGCCACGGCGGACTCCTTACGAACACCGGGGAGCTGTTTTTT. Translation: CASHGGLLTNTGELFF.

This clonotype was seen ten or more times. V and J are TRBV7-8 and TRBJ1-1, with D uncertain. The V end was cut by 4 bases, the J end by 1 base, with 13 bases between. This CDR3 has 15 amino acids. CDR1 is SGHVS and CDR2 is FQNEAQ in the germline V gene. CDR3: CASSSDSSRNTEAFF. CDR3 sequence (DNA): TGTGCCAGCAGCTCCGACTCGTCCCGGAACACTGAAGCTTTCTTT.

In regard to this clonotype: Possible read error: a much larger clone is one base away. The chain employs TRBV27 and TRBJ2-7; D may match TRBD1 or TRBD2 (5 bases each). The germline CDR1 and CDR2 sequences are MNHEY and SMNVEV (reference sequence). The CDR3 loop spans 16 amino acids. The CDR3 DNA reads as TGTGCCAGCGGTTTACGGGGCGGGCTTCGCTCCTACGAGCAGTACTTC. It translates to CASGLRGGLRSYEQYF.

A word on this clonotype: A much more abundant neighbour one base away suggests this may be a read error. The chain employs TRBV28 and TRBJ1-5, with 7 bases fitting TRBD1. The CDR3 runs 13 residues. Germline loops: CDR1 MDHEN, CDR2 SYDVKM. V lost 6 bases, J lost 5 bases, and 4 bases stayed unmatched. The CDR3 DNA follows: TGTGCCAGCAGCACAGGGGTCGATCAGCCCCAGCATTTT. Translating it yields CASSTGVDQPQHF.

The V and J genes are TRBV5-1 and TRBJ2-2, with TRBD2 identical over 8 bases. The CDR3 spans 14 residues. With V trimmed by 4 bases and J by 9 bases, 8 bases remained unmatched. Germline lookup yields CDR1 SGHRS and CDR2 YFSETQ. The CDR3 nucleotides read TGCGCCAGCAGCGAGCAGCGGGAGTACAGGGAGCTGTTTTTT. This codes for CASSEQREYRELFF.

Many counts were recorded for this clonotype. V gene TRBV5-1 combines with J gene TRBJ1-1; the D gene is possibly TRBD1 (5 bases). This CDR3 is 14 amino acids long. Between the trimmed V and J ends, which lost 5 bases and 1 base, there was a span of 12 bases. Per the germline V gene, CDR1 is SGHRS and CDR2 is YFSETQ. CDR3 in amino acids: CASRRVTENTEAFF. Written as DNA, the CDR3 is TGCGCCAGCAGACGTGTGACAGAGAACACTGAAGCTTTCTTT.

Many counts were recorded for this clonotype. This sequence joins TRBV28 and TRBJ1-5; D not resolved. V shed 7 bases and J shed 1 base, with 5 bases lying between them. Germline CDR1 is MDHEN and CDR2 is SYDVKM. There are 12 residues in the CDR3. Here the CDR3 DNA reads TGTGCCAGCACACGAAGCAATCAGCCCCAGCATTTT. Translating gives CASTRSNQPQHF.

This clonotype was found a few times. The chain carries TRBV5-1 and TRBJ2-7; D may correspond to TRBD1 or TRBD2 (5 bases each). The V gene's germline CDR1 is SGHRS and CDR2 YFSETQ. This CDR3 has 17 amino acids. The germline V and J ends were trimmed by 4 bases and 7 bases, with 27 bases remaining between them. CDR3 DNA: TGCGCCAGCAGCCCAATACAGGTCTCAGGGAGCTCGGGGGAGCAGTACTTC. Translation: CASSPIQVSGSSGEQYF.

This clonotype was picked up many times. The CDR3, as DNA: TGTGCCAGCAGTTTGAAAGCCTCTACGGAGCAGTACTTC. Its protein is CASSLKASTEQYF. The chain recombines TRBV27 with TRBJ2-7; D unresolved. This CDR3 contains 13 residues. Germline V gene sequence: CDR1 MNHEY, CDR2 SMNVEV (reference sequence). Trimming pared 3 bases from V and 7 bases from J, leaving 13 bases between.

The J gene is TRBJ2-1, the V gene TRBV20-1, with 10 positions matching TRBD2. With V trimmed by 0 bases and J by 2 bases, 10 bases remained unmatched. This CDR3 has 18 amino acids. The germline gives CDR1 DFQATT, CDR2 SNEGSKA (reference sequence). This chain's CDR3 is CSARDLFPAGGPYNEQFF. CDR3 nucleotides: TGCAGTGCTAGAGATCTCTTTCCAGCGGGAGGGCCCTACAATGAGCAGTTCTTC.

This clonotype was seen many times. The chain uses TRBV20-1 and TRBJ2-5; 8 nucleotides agree with TRBD1. Germline V gives CDR1 DFQATT, CDR2 SNEGSKA (reference sequence). CDR3 length: 12 amino acids. The V gene end was trimmed by 5 bases and the J gene end by 5 bases; junction bases not matched to a gene: 4. The CDR3 DNA sequence: TGCAGTGCTCAGGACAGGGTTGAGACCCAGTACTTC. Translation: CSAQDRVETQYF.

This rearrangement joins TRBV25-1 to TRBJ2-2; D gene uncertain. The CDR3 covers 16 residues. Germline values: CDR1 MGHDK, CDR2 SYGVNS. Trimming took 4 bases from V and 0 from J, leaving 12 bases between them. The CDR3 DNA sequence: TGTGCCAGCAGTGGACAAGGATTGGCGAACACCGGGGAGCTGTTTTTT. This sequence encodes CASSGQGLANTGELFF.

This clonotype occurred many times. The chain couples TRBV3-1 to TRBJ2-5; 11 bases map to TRBD2. This CDR3 spans 16 amino acids. V dropped 4 bases and J dropped 2; count of bases not matched to a gene: 6. Germline V gene sequence: CDR1 LGHDT, CDR2 YNNKEL (reference sequence). In nucleotides, the CDR3 is TGTGCCAGCAGCCCGCAGCGACTAGCGGGGCAAGAGACCCAGTACTTC. This encodes CASSPQRLAGQETQYF.

The genes are TRBV2 and TRBJ2-3; D gene unclear. Germline V CDR1 and CDR2: SNHLY, FYNNEI. Trimming pared 2 bases from V and 5 bases from J, leaving 11 bases between. The CDR3 has 14 residues. The CDR3 bases are TGTGCCAGCAGTGAACCTTCGGGCGGAGATACGCAGTATTTT. This gives the protein CASSEPSGGDTQYF.

This chain connects TRBV11-2 to TRBJ2-3; no clear D. Trimming took 5 bases from V and 6 from J, leaving 9 bases between them. The CDR3 consists of 12 residues. The germline CDR1 and CDR2 sequences are SGHAT and FQNNGV. CDR3 protein: CASSVGWDTQYF. DNA of the CDR3: TGTGCCAGCAGCGTGGGGTGGGATACGCAGTATTTT.

This chain connects TRBV5-1 to TRBJ2-3; 14 positions agree with TRBD2. CDR3 length: 16 amino acids. J lost 4 bases, V lost 3 bases, and 4 bases had no gene match. From germline, CDR1 is SGHRS and CDR2 YFSETQ. This chain's CDR3 is CASSSLGLAGADTQYF. CDR3 sequence (DNA): TGCGCCAGCAGCTCCCTGGGACTAGCGGGAGCAGATACGCAGTATTTT.

This clonotype showed up just a few times. This rearrangement joins TRBV7-2 to TRBJ1-2; D remains ambiguous. Germline CDR1 SGHTA, CDR2 FQGNSA. This CDR3 is 15 amino acids long. V was clipped by 3 bases and J by 0 bases, with 11 bases between them. Here the CDR3 reads CASSFKVLTNYGYTF. The CDR3 bases are TGTGCCAGCAGCTTCAAGGTTCTTACTAACTATGGCTACACCTTC.

This clonotype was seen a handful of times. This chain joins TRBV5-4 and TRBJ2-3, with D possibly matching TRBD2 (5 bases). This CDR3 has 12 amino acids. Trimming took off 0 bases at V and 6 bases at J, with 5 bases between the two ends. CDR1 and CDR2 (germline): SGHNT, YYREEE (reference sequence). The CDR3 sequence: CASSLERDTQYF. The CDR3 nucleotides read TGTGCCAGCAGCTTGGAGCGGGATACGCAGTATTTT.

There are a few counts of this clonotype. The chain links TRBV28 to TRBJ2-7, with TRBD2 matching over 8 bases. The CDR3 loop spans 16 amino acids. Per germline, CDR1 MDHEN and CDR2 SYDVKM. After removal of 5 bases from V and 0 bases from J, the junction contained 9 bases not matched to a gene. The CDR3 DNA reads TGTGCCAGCAGTCCCGGAGCGGGAGTCCCCTCCTACGAGCAGTACTTC. It translates to CASSPGAGVPSYEQYF.

The J gene is TRBJ1-1, the V gene TRBV6-1, with D maybe TRBD1 (5 bases). V dropped 5 bases and J dropped 0 bases, with 10 bases sitting between them. The CDR3 runs 14 residues. From germline, CDR1 is MNHNS and CDR2 SASEGT. CDR3: CASSIRQLNTEAFF. The CDR3 DNA reads as TGTGCCAGCAGTATAAGACAGCTGAACACTGAAGCTTTCTTT.

This clonotype appeared a single time. The chain carries TRBV14 and TRBJ2-7, with 8 bases identical to TRBD2. V lost 0 bases, J lost 7 bases, and 8 bases stayed unmatched. Germline CDR1 SGHDN, CDR2 FVKESK. CDR3 length: 15 amino acids. The CDR3 region has the DNA TGTGCCAGCAGCCAAGAGAGCGGGAGCACTCCGGAGCAGTACTTC. It specifies CASSQESGSTPEQYF.

This clonotype has ten or more counts. V is TRBV20-1 and J is TRBJ2-7; D might be TRBD1 (6 bases). This CDR3 is 13 amino acids long. Germline V CDR1 and CDR2: DFQATT, SNEGSKA (reference sequence). Trimming stripped 0 bases from V and 6 bases from J, with 12 bases between. CDR3 DNA: TGCAGTGCTAGAGAAGGGACATCCGGCGAGCAGTACTTC. Its translation is CSAREGTSGEQYF.

This clonotype was seen many times. The chain couples TRBV28 to TRBJ2-7, with 15 positions matching TRBD2. The CDR3 sequence is 14 residues long. V shed 11 bases, J shed 6 bases, and the junction held 8 bases outside the gene matches. Germline V gene sequence: CDR1 MDHEN, CDR2 SYDVKM. This CDR3 is CAALAGLAGGEQYF. DNA for the CDR3: TGTGCCGCTCTAGCGGGACTAGCGGGAGGCGAGCAGTACTTC. The entire variable domain, with the rest obtained from reference TRBV28 and TRBJ2-7, is as follows: DVKVTQSSRYLVKRTGEKVFLECVQDMDHENMFWYRQDPGLGLRLIYFSYDVKMKEKGDIPEGYSVSREKKERFSLILESASTNQTSMYLCAALAGLAGGEQYFGPGTRLTVT.

The chain recombines TRBV13 with TRBJ1-1; possibly TRBD1 for D (5 bases). Germline V gene data show CDR1 as PRHDT and CDR2 as FYEKMQ (reference sequence). The ends were cut back, 6 bases at V and 1 base at J, with 21 bases in the middle. This CDR3 has 17 amino acids. Here the CDR3 DNA reads TGTGCCAGCAGACAACTGACCCGGACACAAAAGAACACTGAAGCTTTCTTT. This codes for CASRQLTRTQKNTEAFF.

This rearrangement joins TRBV5-1 to TRBJ1-1; D is undetermined. The germline V gene has CDR1 SGHRS and CDR2 YFSETQ. The CDR3 extends over 15 amino acids. V lost 0 bases and J lost 4, with 13 bases in between. CDR3 region: CASSLANEGLTEAFF. CDR3 DNA: TGCGCCAGCAGCTTGGCCAACGAAGGTCTCACTGAAGCTTTCTTT.